The 11 T cell receptor beta chains listed next were all sequenced from one sample in a study of cytomegalovirus exposure and HLA in healthy donors. Method: immunoSEQ multiplex PCR; TCRdb's copy keeps in-frame clones and lacks some. The table has some 150,000 clones, about 87% seen once. The specimen was PBMCs. These receptors were collected from a woman between 25 and 40 years old in good health and CMV-seropositive.

In DNA form, the CDR3 reads TGTGCCAGCAGCCGTAGCGGGGTTGCCTCCTACGAGCAGTACTTC. Residues: CASSRSGVASYEQYF. The genes are TRBV5-4 and TRBJ2-7; the match to TRBD2 covers 8 bases. CDR1 is SGHNT and CDR2 is YYREEE in the germline V gene (reference sequence). Unmatched junction bases numbered 6, after V lost 4 bases and J lost 0 bases. This CDR3 contains 15 residues.

This rearrangement joins TRBV11-2 to TRBJ2-7, with TRBD2 matching over 8 bases. The trim removed 0 bases at V and 5 bases at J, leaving 6 bases unmatched. The V gene's germline CDR1 is SGHAT and CDR2 FQNNGV. The CDR3 consists of 15 residues. The CDR3 region has the DNA TGTGCCAGCAGCTTAGAAGCGGGAGCGCAGGACGAGCAGTACTTC. This sequence encodes CASSLEAGAQDEQYF. Supplemented by reference TRBV11-2 and TRBJ2-7, the full variable domain reads EAGVAQSPRYKIIEKRQSVAFWCNPISGHATLYWYQQILGQGPKLLIQFQNNGVVDDSQLPKDRFSAERLKGVDSTLKIQPAKLEDSAVYLCASSLEAGAQDEQYFGPGTRLTVT.

The chain recombines TRBV4-2 with TRBJ2-3, with a tentative D call TRBD2 (5 bases). Trimming removed 0 bases at V and 0 bases at J, with 10 bases between. CDR3 size: 16 residues. CDR1 and CDR2 from the germline V gene are LGHNA and YNFKEQ. Here the CDR3 DNA reads TGTGCCAGCAGCCAAGATGCTAGCATTAGCACAGATACGCAGTATTTT. Protein sequence: CASSQDASISTDTQYF.

The V and J genes are TRBV6-5 and TRBJ2-3, with 10 bases lining up with TRBD2. With 4 bases clipped from V and 1 base from J, the junction kept 2 bases outside the gene matches. From germline, CDR1 is MNHEY and CDR2 SVGAGI. The CDR3 totals 15 residues. Here the CDR3 reads CASSSLAGGTDTQYF. Written as DNA, the CDR3 is TGTGCCAGCAGTTCGCTAGCGGGGGGCACAGATACGCAGTATTTT.

The rearrangement uses TRBV10-3 and TRBJ2-5; perhaps TRBD2 as D (6 bases). Trimming removed 0 bases at V and 3 bases at J, with 11 bases between. The germline CDR1 and CDR2 sequences are ENHRY and SYGVKD. The CDR3 has 15 amino acids. CDR3 loop: CAISESGEREETQYF. The CDR3 DNA sequence: TGTGCCATCAGTGAGTCTGGGGAGCGGGAAGAGACCCAGTACTTC.

This chain joins TRBV27 and TRBJ2-4, with TRBD1 identical over 9 bases. Trimming at V came to 5 bases and at J to 7 bases, leaving 12 bases not matched to a gene. From germline, CDR1 is MNHEY and CDR2 SMNVEV (reference sequence). This CDR3 is built from 16 residues. The CDR3 region is CASSQDGTGKSNIQYF. The CDR3 bases are TGTGCCAGCAGTCAGGATGGGACAGGGAAAAGTAACATTCAGTACTTC.

The chain joins TRBV6-1 to TRBJ2-7, with 9 nucleotides matching TRBD1. V lost 4 bases to trimming and J lost 5 bases; unmatched junction nucleotides: 9. The CDR3 runs 15 residues. CDR1 and CDR2 (germline): MNHNS, SASEGT. This chain's CDR3 is CASSVSGTGWHEQYF. As DNA, the CDR3 is TGTGCCAGCAGTGTATCCGGGACAGGGTGGCACGAGCAGTACTTC.

The chain couples TRBV28 to TRBJ1-5, with TRBD1 identical over 9 bases. The J segment lost 0 bases and the V segment lost 6 bases, leaving 9 bases of the junction unmatched. Germline values: CDR1 MDHEN, CDR2 SYDVKM. The CDR3 is made up of 17 amino acids. The CDR3 DNA reads as TGTGCCAGCAGCAAGGGGGGGGGACAGGGTAGCAATCAGCCCCAGCATTTT. This codes for CASSKGGGQGSNQPQHF.

V usage is TRBV2 and J usage is TRBJ1-5; TRBD1 aligns across 7 bases. The junction had 3 bases not matched to a gene; V was cut back by 6 bases and J by 1 base. The length of the CDR3 is 14 residues. The germline gives CDR1 SNHLY, CDR2 FYNNEI. CDR3 DNA sequence: TGTGCCAGCAGCTCACAGGGGAGCAATCAGCCCCAGCATTTT. Residues: CASSSQGSNQPQHF.

The V gene is TRBV2, the J gene TRBJ2-5, with a possible D match to TRBD1 (6 bases). Germline V gene sequence: CDR1 SNHLY, CDR2 FYNNEI. V lost 5 bases and J lost 1, with 11 bases in between. This CDR3 contains 14 residues. This CDR3 reads CASSYDRFQETQYF. In DNA, the CDR3 is TGTGCCAGCAGTTACGACAGGTTCCAAGAGACCCAGTACTTC.

The rearrangement uses TRBV15 and TRBJ2-7, with D maybe TRBD1 (6 bases). Trimming removed 0 bases from V and 5 bases from J, with 14 bases in between. The germline V gene encodes CDR1 LNHNV and CDR2 YYDKDF (reference sequence). The CDR3 is 15 amino acids. CDR3 nucleotides: TGTGCCACCAGCAGAGAGGGACATCGGTGGCACGAGCAGTACTTC. Translation: CATSREGHRWHEQYF.